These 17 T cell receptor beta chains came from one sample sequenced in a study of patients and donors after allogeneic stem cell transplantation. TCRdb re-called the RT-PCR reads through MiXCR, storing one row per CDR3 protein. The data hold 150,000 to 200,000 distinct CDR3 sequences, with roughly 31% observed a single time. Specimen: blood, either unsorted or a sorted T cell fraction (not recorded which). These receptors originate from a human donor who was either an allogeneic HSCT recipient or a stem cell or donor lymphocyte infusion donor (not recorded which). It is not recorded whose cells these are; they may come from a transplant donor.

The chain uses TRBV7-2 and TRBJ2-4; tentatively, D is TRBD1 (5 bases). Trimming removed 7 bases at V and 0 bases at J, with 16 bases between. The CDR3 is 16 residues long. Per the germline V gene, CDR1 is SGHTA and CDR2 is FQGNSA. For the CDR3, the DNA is TGTGCCAGCAACCCCAGGGAAAATATAGCCAAAAACATTCAGTACTTC. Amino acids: CASNPRENIAKNIQYF.

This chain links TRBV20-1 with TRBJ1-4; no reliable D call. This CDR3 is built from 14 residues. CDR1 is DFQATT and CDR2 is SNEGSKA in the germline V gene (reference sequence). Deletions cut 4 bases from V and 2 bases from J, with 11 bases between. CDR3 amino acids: CSATDLATNEKLFF. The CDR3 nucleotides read TGCAGTGCTACCGACTTGGCCACTAATGAAAAACTGTTTTTT.

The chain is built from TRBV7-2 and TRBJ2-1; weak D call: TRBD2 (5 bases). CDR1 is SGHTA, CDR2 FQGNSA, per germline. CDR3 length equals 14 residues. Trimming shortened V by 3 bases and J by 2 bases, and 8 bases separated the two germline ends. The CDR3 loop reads CASSLRVAYNEQFF. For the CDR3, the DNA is TGTGCCAGCAGCTTGAGGGTGGCCTACAATGAGCAGTTCTTC. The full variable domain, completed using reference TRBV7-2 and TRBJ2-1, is GAGVSQSPSNKVTEKGKDVELRCDPISGHTALYWYRQSLGQGLEFLIYFQGNSAPDKSGLPSDRFSAERTGGSVSTLTIQRTQQEDSAVYLCASSLRVAYNEQFFGPGTRLTVL.

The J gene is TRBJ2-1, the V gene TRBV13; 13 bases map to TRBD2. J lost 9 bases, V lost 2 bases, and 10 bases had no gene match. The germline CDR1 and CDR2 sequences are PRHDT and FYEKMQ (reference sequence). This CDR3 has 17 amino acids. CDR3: CASSLWPGTSGIVEQFF. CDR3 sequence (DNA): TGTGCCAGCAGCTTATGGCCCGGGACTAGCGGGATAGTTGAGCAGTTCTTC.

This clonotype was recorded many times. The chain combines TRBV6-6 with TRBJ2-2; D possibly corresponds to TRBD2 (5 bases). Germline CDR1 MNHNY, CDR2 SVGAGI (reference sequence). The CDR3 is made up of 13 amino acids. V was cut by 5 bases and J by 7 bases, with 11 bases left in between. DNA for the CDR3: TGTGCCAGCAGTCCAGGCGGGCTCGGGGAGCTGTTTTTT. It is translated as CASSPGGLGELFF.

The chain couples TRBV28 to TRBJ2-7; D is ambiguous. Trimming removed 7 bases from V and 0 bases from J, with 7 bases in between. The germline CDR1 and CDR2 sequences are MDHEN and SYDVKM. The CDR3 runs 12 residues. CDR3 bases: TGTGCCAGCACCTACGGCTCCTACGAGCAGTACTTC. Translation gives CASTYGSYEQYF.

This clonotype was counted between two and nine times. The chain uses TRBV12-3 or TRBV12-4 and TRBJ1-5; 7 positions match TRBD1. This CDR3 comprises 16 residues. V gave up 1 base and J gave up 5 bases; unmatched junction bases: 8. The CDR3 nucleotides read TGTGCCAGCAGTTTAGGACTACAGGGGAAGGATCAGCCCCAGCATTTT. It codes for CASSLGLQGKDQPQHF.

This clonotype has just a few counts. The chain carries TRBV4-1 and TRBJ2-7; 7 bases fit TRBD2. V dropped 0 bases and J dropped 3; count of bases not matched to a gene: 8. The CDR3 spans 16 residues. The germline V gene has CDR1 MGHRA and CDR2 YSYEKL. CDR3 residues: CASSQDPAGYGYEQYF. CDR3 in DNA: TGCGCCAGCAGCCAAGACCCAGCGGGATACGGCTACGAGCAGTACTTC.

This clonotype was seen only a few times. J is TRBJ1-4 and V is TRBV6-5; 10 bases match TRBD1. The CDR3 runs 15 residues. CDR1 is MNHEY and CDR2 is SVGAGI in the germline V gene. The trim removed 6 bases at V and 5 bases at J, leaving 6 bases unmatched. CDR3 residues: CASRPGGQGNEKLFF. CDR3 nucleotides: TGTGCCAGCAGACCCGGGGGACAGGGGAATGAAAAACTGTTTTTT.

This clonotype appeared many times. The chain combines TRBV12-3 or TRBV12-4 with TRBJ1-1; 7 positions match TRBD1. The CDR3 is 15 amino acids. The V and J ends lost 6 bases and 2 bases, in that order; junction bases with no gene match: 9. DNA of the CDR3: TGTGCCAGCAGCCTCAGGGGGGACCTCAACACTGAAGCTTTCTTT. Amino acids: CASSLRGDLNTEAFF.

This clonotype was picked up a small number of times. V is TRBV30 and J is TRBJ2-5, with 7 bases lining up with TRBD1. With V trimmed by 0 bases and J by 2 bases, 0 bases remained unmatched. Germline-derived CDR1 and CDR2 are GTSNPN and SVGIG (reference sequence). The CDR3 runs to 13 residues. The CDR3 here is CAWSVGQQETQYF. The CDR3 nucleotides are TGTGCCTGGAGTGTGGGACAGCAAGAGACCCAGTACTTC.

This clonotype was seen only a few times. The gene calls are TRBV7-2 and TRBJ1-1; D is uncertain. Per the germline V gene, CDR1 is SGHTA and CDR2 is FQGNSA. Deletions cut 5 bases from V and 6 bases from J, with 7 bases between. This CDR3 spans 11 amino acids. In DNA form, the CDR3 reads TGTGCCAGCAGCCACGGCCCTGAAGCTTTCTTT. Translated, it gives CASSHGPEAFF.

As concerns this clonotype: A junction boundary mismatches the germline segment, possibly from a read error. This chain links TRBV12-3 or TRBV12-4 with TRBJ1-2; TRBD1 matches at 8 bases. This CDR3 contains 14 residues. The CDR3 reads CASSLAGTGYGYTF. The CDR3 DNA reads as TGTGCCAGCAGTCTAGCCGGGACAGGATATGGCTACACCTTC.

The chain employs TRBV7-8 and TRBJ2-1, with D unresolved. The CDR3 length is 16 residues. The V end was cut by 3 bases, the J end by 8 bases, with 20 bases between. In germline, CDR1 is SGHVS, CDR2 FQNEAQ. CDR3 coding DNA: TGTGCCAGCAGCTTCCTAGGCCCCGAGAATCGGGATGAGCAGTTCTTC. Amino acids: CASSFLGPENRDEQFF. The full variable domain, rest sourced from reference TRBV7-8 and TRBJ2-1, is GAGVSQSPRYKVAKRGQDVALRCDPISGHVSLFWYQQALGQGPEFLTYFQNEAQLDKSGLPSDRFFAERPEGSVSTLKIQRTQQEDSAVYLCASSFLGPENRDEQFFGPGTRLTVL.

The CDR3 sequence is CASSELYEQYF. DNA for the CDR3: TGTGCCAGCAGTGAGTTGTACGAGCAGTACTTC. The chain is built from TRBV2 and TRBJ2-7, with D unresolved. This CDR3 has 11 residues. Trimming cost V 3 bases and J 4 bases, with 4 bases left between them. CDR1 is SNHLY and CDR2 is FYNNEI in the germline V gene.

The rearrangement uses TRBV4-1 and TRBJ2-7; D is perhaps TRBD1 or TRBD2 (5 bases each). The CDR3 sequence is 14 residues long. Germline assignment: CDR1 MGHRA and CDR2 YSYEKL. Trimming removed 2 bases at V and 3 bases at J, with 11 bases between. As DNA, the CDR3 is TGCGCCAGCAGCCAATGGGACCTTAGCTACGAGCAGTACTTC. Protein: CASSQWDLSYEQYF.

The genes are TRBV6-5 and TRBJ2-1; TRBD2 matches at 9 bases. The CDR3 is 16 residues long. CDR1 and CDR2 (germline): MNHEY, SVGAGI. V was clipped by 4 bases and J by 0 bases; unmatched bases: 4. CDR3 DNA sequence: TGTGCCAGCAGTTCGCTAGCGGGAAGCTCCTACAATGAGCAGTTCTTC. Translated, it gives CASSSLAGSSYNEQFF.